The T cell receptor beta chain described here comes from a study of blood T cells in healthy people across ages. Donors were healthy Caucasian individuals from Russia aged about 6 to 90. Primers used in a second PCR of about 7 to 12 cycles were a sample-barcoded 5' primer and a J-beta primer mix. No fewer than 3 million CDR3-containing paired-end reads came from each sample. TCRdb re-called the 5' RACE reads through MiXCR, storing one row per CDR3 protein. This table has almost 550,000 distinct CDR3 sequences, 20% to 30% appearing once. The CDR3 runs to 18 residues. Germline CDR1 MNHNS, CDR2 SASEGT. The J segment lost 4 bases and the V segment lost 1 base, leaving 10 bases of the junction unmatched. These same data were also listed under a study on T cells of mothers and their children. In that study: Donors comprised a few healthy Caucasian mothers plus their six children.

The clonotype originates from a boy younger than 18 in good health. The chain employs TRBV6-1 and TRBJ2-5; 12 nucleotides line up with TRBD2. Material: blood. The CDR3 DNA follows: TGTGCCAGCAGTGAAGGGACTAGCGGGATATATGGGGTAGAGACCCAGTACTTC. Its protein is CASSEGTSGIYGVETQYF.